The entry that follows covers one T cell receptor (beta chain) sequence. Its matching antigen is unknown. This entry comes from a study of identifying expanded T cells in peripheral blood. Findings and caveats of the study: About 1.2 clones differed between technical replicates, versus approximately 16 and 19 over time.

Germline lookup yields CDR1 GTSNPN and CDR2 SVGIG (reference sequence). V was shortened by 0 bases and J by 7 bases, with 12 bases between the two germline ends. There are 13 residues in the CDR3. The repertoire was sequenced with immunoSEQ multiplex PCR; TCRdb's copy has only in-frame clones and lacks some. The sample lists under 150,000 clones, less than 90% occurring once. Sequencing was done on a sample of blood. V and J are TRBV30 and TRBJ1-2, with D unresolved. The TCR originated in a person aged 18-69 years in good health. The CDR3, as DNA: TGTGCCTGGAGTGTATCCATGCAAGGTGGCTACACCTTC. It specifies CAWSVSMQGGYTF. Full variable domain (rest looked up from reference TRBV30 and TRBJ1-2): SQTIHQWPATLVQPVGSPLSLECTVEGTSNPNLYWYRQAAGRGLQLLFYSVGIGQISSEVPQNLSASRPQDRQFILSSKKLLLSDSGFYLCAWSVSMQGGYTFGSGTRLTVV.